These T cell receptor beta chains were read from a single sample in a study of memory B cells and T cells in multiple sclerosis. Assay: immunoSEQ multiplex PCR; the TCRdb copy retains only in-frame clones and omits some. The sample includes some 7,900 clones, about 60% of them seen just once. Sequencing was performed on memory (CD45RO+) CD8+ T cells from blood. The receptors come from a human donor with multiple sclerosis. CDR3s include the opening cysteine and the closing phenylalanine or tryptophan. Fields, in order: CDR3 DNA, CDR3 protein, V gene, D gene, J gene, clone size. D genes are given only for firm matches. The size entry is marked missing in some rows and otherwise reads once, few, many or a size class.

DNA: TGTGCCACCAGCAGAGGGGGGGGCAGCACAGATACGCAGTATTTT
CDR3: CATSRGGGSTDTQYF
V: TRBV15
D: NA
J: TRBJ2-3
size: NA

DNA: TGTGCCAGCAGCCCGGGGGGCCCCAATGAGCAGTTCTTC
CDR3: CASSPGGPNEQFF
V: TRBV9
D: NA
J: TRBJ2-1
size: NA

DNA: TGTGCCAGCAGGACGGAACAGGGGAAATATGGCTACACCTTC
CDR3: CASRTEQGKYGYTF
V: TRBV2
D: TRBD1
J: TRBJ1-2
size: few

DNA: TGTGCCAGCAGCTTAGATCGAGGGTATGCATTACCCGGGGAGCTGTTTTTT
CDR3: CASSLDRGYALPGELFF
V: TRBV11-2
D: NA
J: TRBJ2-2
size: NA

DNA: TGTGCCAGCAGTTACAATGGCGGTCAAGAGACCCAGTACTTC
CDR3: CASSYNGGQETQYF
V: TRBV6-6
D: NA
J: TRBJ2-5
size: few

DNA: TGTGCCGCTGGGACACCTAACACTGAAGCTTTCTTT
CDR3: CAAGTPNTEAFF
V: TRBV25-1
D: NA
J: TRBJ1-1
size: NA

DNA: TGTGCCAGCAGCTTATGGTCTGCAGGGGGAAGCGGGCGTAATTCACCCCTCCACTTT
CDR3: CASSLWSAGGSGRNSPLHF
V: TRBV7-8
D: TRBD1
J: TRBJ1-6
size: NA

DNA: TGTGCCAGCAGCAATAGCGGGAGCGGGAATGAGCAGTTCTTC
CDR3: CASSNSGSGNEQFF
V: TRBV11-2
D: TRBD2
J: TRBJ2-1
size: few

DNA: TGTGCCAGCAGTGAATGGGTTAGCGGAGACGAGCAGTACTTC
CDR3: CASSEWVSGDEQYF
V: TRBV2
D: NA
J: TRBJ2-7
size: NA

DNA: TGTGCCAGCAGCCCAAGGGGACAGGGGTACTACGAGCAGTACTTC
CDR3: CASSPRGQGYYEQYF
V: TRBV13
D: TRBD1
J: TRBJ2-7
size: medium-sized

DNA: TGTGCCAGCAGTGATTCCTCCCAGGGGGTTTCTCAGCCCCAGCATTTT
CDR3: CASSDSSQGVSQPQHF
V: TRBV6-1
D: TRBD1
J: TRBJ1-5
size: NA

DNA: TGTGCCAGAAGCTCGAGGGACAGGGGGCACGAGCAGTACTTC
CDR3: CARSSRDRGHEQYF
V: TRBV5-3
D: TRBD1
J: TRBJ2-7
size: NA